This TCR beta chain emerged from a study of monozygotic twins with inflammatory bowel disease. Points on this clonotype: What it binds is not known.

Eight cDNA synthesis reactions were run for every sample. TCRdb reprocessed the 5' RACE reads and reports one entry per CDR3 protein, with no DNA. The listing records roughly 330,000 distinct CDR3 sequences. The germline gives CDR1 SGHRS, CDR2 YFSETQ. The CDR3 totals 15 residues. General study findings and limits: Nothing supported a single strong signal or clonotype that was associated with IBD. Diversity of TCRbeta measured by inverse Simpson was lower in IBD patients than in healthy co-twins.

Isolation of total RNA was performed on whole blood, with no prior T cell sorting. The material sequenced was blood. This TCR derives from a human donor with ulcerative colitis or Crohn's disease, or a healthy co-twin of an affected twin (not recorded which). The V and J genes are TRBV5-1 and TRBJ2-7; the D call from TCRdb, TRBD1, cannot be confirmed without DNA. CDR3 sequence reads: CASSLGQGEYYEQYF.